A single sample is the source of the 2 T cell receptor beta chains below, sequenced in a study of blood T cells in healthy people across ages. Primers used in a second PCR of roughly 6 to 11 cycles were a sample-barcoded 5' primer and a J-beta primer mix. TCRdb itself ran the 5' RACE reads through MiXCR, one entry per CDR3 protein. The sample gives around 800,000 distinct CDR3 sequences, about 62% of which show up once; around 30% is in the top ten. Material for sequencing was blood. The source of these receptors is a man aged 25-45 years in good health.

The DNA of the CDR3 is TGTGCCACCAGCAGAGATCGTCTAGCGAGCAATGAGCAGTTCTTC. Protein sequence: CATSRDRLASNEQFF. The chain uses TRBV15 and TRBJ2-1; weak D call: TRBD2 (6 bases). The germline V gene has CDR1 LNHNV and CDR2 YYDKDF (reference sequence). This CDR3 has 15 residues. V dropped 0 bases and J dropped 6 bases, with 12 bases sitting between them.

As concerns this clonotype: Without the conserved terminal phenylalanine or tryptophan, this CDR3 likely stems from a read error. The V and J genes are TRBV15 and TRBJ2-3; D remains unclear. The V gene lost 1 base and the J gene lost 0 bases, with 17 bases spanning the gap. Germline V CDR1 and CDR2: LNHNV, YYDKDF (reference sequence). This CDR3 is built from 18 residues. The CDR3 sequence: CATSRGGRAILSTDTQYY. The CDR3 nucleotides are TGTGCCACCAGCAGAGGGGGAAGGGCTATTCTTAGCACAGATACGCAGTATTAT.